A selection of T cell receptor beta chains follows, all from one sample in a study of OX40 agonist ivuxolimab in advanced cancers. Profiling relied on immunoSEQ multiplex PCR, and the TCRdb table lists in-frame clones only, not all of them. The sample has under 25,000 clones; around four fifths are singletons. The input for sequencing was CD4+ or CD8+ T cells sorted from blood, taken in a trial of the OX40 agonist ivuxolimab. The source is an adult with an advanced solid tumor such as melanoma, head and neck, liver or kidney cancer. The CDR3 runs from the conserved cysteine through the conserved F or W. A D gene is named only where the DNA matches it firmly. Rows give clone size only sometimes, using once, few, many, or a class for an expanded clone.

J: TRBJ2-1
D: NA
size: NA
V: TRBV27
DNA: TGTGCCAGCAGTTTCAGAGCGACAAAGGGTTGGGCTGAGCAGTTCTTC
CDR3: CASSFRATKGWAEQFF

J: TRBJ2-7
D: TRBD1
size: once
V: TRBV10-1
DNA: TGCGCCAGCAGTGTAAACCCGGGACAGAACTCCTACGAGCAGTACTTC
CDR3: CASSVNPGQNSYEQYF

J: TRBJ2-2
D: NA
size: NA
V: TRBV4-3
DNA: TGCGCCAGCAGCCCCCGTTTTCGCGGGACGACCGGGGAGCTGTTTTTT
CDR3: CASSPRFRGTTGELFF

J: TRBJ2-7
D: NA
size: NA
V: TRBV11-3
DNA: TGTGCCAGCAGCTTAGTACTCTTCGGGGTGACCTACGAGCAGTACTTC
CDR3: CASSLVLFGVTYEQYF

J: TRBJ2-5
D: TRBD2
size: NA
V: TRBV19
DNA: TGTGCCAGTAGTGTGTTTAGCGGGAGGACCCAAACACCACTAGGACGGGAGACCCAGTACTTC
CDR3: CASSVFSGRTQTPLGRETQYF

J: TRBJ1-2
D: NA
size: NA
V: TRBV5-4
DNA: TGTGCCAGCAGCTTGGCCGCCGCCTGGGGGAACTATGGCTACACCTTC
CDR3: CASSLAAAWGNYGYTF

J: TRBJ2-5
D: NA
size: NA
V: TRBV10-3
DNA: TGTGCCATCAGTTATTCTATGATAGAGACCCAGTACTTC
CDR3: CAISYSMIETQYF

J: TRBJ1-2
D: NA
size: NA
V: TRBV11-2
DNA: TGTGCCAGCAGCTCTACACGAAACTATGGCTACACCTTC
CDR3: CASSSTRNYGYTF

J: TRBJ2-7
D: TRBD2
size: NA
V: TRBV15
DNA: TGTGCCACCAGCCTCTCTCGTGCTAGCGGTTCCTACGAGCAGTACTTC
CDR3: CATSLSRASGSYEQYF

J: TRBJ1-1
D: NA
size: NA
V: TRBV10-3
DNA: TGTGCCATCAGTGAGGAGGGACATGAAGCTTTCTTT
CDR3: CAISEEGHEAFF

J: TRBJ2-2
D: NA
size: NA
V: TRBV5-1
DNA: TGCGCCAGCAGCTTCCAGGCGATGAACACCGGGGAGCTGTTTTTT
CDR3: CASSFQAMNTGELFF

J: TRBJ2-5
D: TRBD1
size: few
V: TRBV7-8
DNA: TGTGCCAGCAGCTCAGGGGGCGGAGAGACCCAGTACTTC
CDR3: CASSSGGGETQYF

J: TRBJ1-5
D: NA
size: NA
V: TRBV15
DNA: TGTGCCACCAGCAGGGGGAGGGCGTGGGGTGGCAATCAGCCCCAGCATTTT
CDR3: CATSRGRAWGGNQPQHF

J: TRBJ1-2
D: NA
size: NA
V: TRBV4-3
DNA: TGCGCCAGCAGCCAAGGACAGAACTATGGCTACACCTTC
CDR3: CASSQGQNYGYTF

J: TRBJ2-7
D: NA
size: NA
V: TRBV27
DNA: TGTGCCAGCAGCCGCCCTGACAGGAACGAGCAGTACTTC
CDR3: CASSRPDRNEQYF

J: TRBJ1-2
D: TRBD1
size: NA
V: TRBV6-6
DNA: TGTGCCAGCAGTTACCCGGGACAGCAGGACACCTTC
CDR3: CASSYPGQQDTF

J: TRBJ1-5
D: TRBD1
size: NA
V: TRBV15
DNA: TGTGCCACCAGCAGAGGACAGGGGATAAGGCAGCCCCAGCATTTT
CDR3: CATSRGQGIRQPQHF

J: TRBJ2-7
D: TRBD1
size: NA
V: TRBV6-5
DNA: TGTGCCAGCAGTTACTCCGGACAGGGGTACTCCTACGAGCAGTACTTC
CDR3: CASSYSGQGYSYEQYF

J: TRBJ2-2
D: TRBD1
size: NA
V: TRBV7-9
DNA: TGTGCCAGCAGCTGGATGACAGGGCCCGGGGAGCTGTTTTTT
CDR3: CASSWMTGPGELFF

J: TRBJ2-5
D: TRBD1
size: NA
V: TRBV7-2
DNA: TGTGCCAGCAACGTTGACAGGGGAGAGACCCAGTACTTC
CDR3: CASNVDRGETQYF

J: TRBJ1-2
D: NA
size: NA
V: TRBV28
DNA: TGTGCCAGCAGTTTCTACGGCGAGGATGGCTACACCTTC
CDR3: CASSFYGEDGYTF

J: TRBJ1-1
D: NA
size: NA
V: TRBV19
DNA: TGTGCCAGTAAAGCAGCGGGCCCCCACACTGAAGCTTTCTTT
CDR3: CASKAAGPHTEAFF

J: TRBJ1-2
D: NA
size: NA
V: TRBV6-1
DNA: TGTGCCAGCAGCCTGATAAACTATGGCTACACCTTC
CDR3: CASSLINYGYTF